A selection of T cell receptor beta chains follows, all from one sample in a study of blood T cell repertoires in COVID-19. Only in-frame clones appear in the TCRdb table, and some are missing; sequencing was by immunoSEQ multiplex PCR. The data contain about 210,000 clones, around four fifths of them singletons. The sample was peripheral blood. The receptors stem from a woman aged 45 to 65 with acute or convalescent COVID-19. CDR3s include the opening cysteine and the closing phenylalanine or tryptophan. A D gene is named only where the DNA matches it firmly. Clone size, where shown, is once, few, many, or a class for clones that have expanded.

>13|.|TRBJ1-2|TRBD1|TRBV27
CASSPQGVGGYTF
TGTGCCAGCAGTCCGCAGGGGGTGGGTGGCTACACCTTC
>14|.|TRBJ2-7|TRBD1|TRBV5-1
CASSLEGQVYEQYF
TGCGCCAGCAGCTTGGAGGGACAGGTATACGAGCAGTACTTC
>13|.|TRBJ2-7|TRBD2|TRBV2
CASSVLAGDEQYF
TGTGCCAGCAGTGTGCTAGCGGGAGACGAGCAGTACTTC
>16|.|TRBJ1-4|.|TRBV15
CATSRGDTLPAEKLFF
TGTGCCACCAGCAGAGGAGACACCCTCCCCGCTGAAAAACTGTTTTTT
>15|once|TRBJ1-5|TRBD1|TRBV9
CASSAQGDTNQPQHF
TGTGCCAGCAGCGCGCAGGGGGACACTAATCAGCCCCAGCATTTT
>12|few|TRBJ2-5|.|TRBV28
CASSTGFETQYF
TGTGCCAGCAGTACAGGGTTCGAGACCCAGTACTTC
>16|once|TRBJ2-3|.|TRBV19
CASSIVSSGSTDTQYF
TGTGCCAGTAGTATAGTCTCGAGCGGAAGCACAGATACGCAGTATTTT
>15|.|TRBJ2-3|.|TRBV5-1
CASSTSMGAVDTQYF
TGCGCCAGCAGCACCTCTATGGGGGCGGTAGATACGCAGTATTTT
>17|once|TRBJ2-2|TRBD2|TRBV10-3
CAISRLADNMGTGELFF
TGTGCCATCAGCCGACTAGCGGACAACATGGGCACCGGGGAGCTGTTTTTT
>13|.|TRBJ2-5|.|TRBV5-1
CASSAGVAETQYF
TGCGCCAGCAGCGCCGGGGTAGCGGAGACCCAGTACTTC
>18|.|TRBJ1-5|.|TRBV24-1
CATSESKGGEASNQPQHF
TGTGCCACCAGTGAATCTAAGGGAGGAGAGGCTAGCAATCAGCCCCAGCATTTT
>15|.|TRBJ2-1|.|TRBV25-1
CASSDQGTLWNEQFF
TGTGCCAGCAGTGATCAGGGGACCCTTTGGAATGAGCAGTTCTTC
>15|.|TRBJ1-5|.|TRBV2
CASTKGREYNQPQHF
TGTGCCAGCACCAAAGGGAGGGAATACAATCAGCCCCAGCATTTT
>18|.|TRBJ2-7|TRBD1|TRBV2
CASSTPDPVGTETYEQYF
TGTGCCAGCAGCACCCCAGATCCGGTAGGGACAGAGACCTACGAGCAGTACTTC
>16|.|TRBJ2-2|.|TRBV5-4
CASSPAGVSNTGELFF
TGTGCCAGCAGCCCCGCCGGGGTCTCGAACACCGGGGAGCTGTTTTTT
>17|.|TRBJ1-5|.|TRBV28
CASTSDSLKYSNQPQHF
TGTGCCAGCACCTCGGACAGCCTGAAATATAGCAATCAGCCCCAGCATTTT
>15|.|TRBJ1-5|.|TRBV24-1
CATSELTGGNQPQHF
TGTGCCACCAGTGAGCTCACAGGCGGCAATCAGCCCCAGCATTTT
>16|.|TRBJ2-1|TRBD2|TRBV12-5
CASGLVAGTFYNEQFF
TGTGCTAGTGGTTTAGTAGCGGGAACGTTTTACAATGAGCAGTTCTTC
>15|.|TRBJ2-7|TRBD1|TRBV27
CASSIRDRVPYEQYF
TGTGCCAGCAGTATCCGGGACAGGGTGCCCTACGAGCAGTACTTC
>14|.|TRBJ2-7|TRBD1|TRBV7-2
CASSFGQVGDEQYF
TGTGCCAGCAGCTTCGGACAGGTAGGGGATGAGCAGTACTTC
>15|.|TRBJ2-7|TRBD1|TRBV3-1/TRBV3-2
CASSHLTGGSYEQYF
TGTGCCAGCAGCCACCTGACAGGGGGTTCCTACGAGCAGTACTTC
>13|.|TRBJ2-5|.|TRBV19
CASSKQVQETQYF
TGTGCCAGTAGTAAGCAGGTACAAGAGACCCAGTACTTC
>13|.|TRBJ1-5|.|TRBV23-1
CASSRQAKGAQHF
TGCGCCAGCAGTCGTCAGGCAAAGGGGGCCCAGCATTTT
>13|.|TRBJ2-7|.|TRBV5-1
CASSADSSYEQYF
TGCGCCAGCAGCGCGGACAGCTCCTACGAGCAGTACTTC
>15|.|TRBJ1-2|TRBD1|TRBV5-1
CASSSSRDRAHGYTF
TGCGCCAGCAGCTCGTCCCGGGACAGGGCCCACGGCTACACCTTC
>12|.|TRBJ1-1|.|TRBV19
CASNAGNTEAFF
TGTGCCAGTAACGCAGGGAACACTGAAGCTTTCTTT